This T cell receptor beta chain derives from a study of Graves' ophthalmopathy and Graves' hyperthyroidism. Exclusion applied to patients with other autoimmune diseases, uncontrolled infections, pregnancy or lactation. Diagnostic conclusions were grounded in clinical symptoms, serum thyroxine, TRAb, thyroid ultrasound and orbital computed tomography. RNA transcripts were the source from which TCR beta CDR3 regions were amplified. Investigators did first-round RT-PCR with HTBI primers, then second-round multiplex PCR. TCRdb passed the multiplex PCR reads through MiXCR, listing each CDR3 protein once. Of 150,000 or so distinct CDR3 sequences in the sample, around 40% were seen once. Trimming took 6 bases from V and 4 from J, leaving 16 bases between them. The CDR3 covers 14 residues. Germline CDR1 and CDR2: SNHLY and FYNNEI. Overall study results and limits: Its predictions of ophthalmopathy progression gave the model approximately 65% sensitivity and about 78% specificity. Detected in blood as well were most expanded thyroid clonotypes with frequency above 0.001.

This clonotype was recorded at least ten times. No antigen is known for it. This clonotype was sampled from a man aged 25 to 40 with Graves' ophthalmopathy. Material: peripheral blood. The rearrangement uses TRBV2 and TRBJ2-7; D possibly uses TRBD1 or TRBD2 (5 bases each). The CDR3 region is CASSKGREVYEQYF. Written as DNA, the CDR3 is TGTGCCAGCAGCAAGGGACGGGAAGTTTACGAGCAGTACTTC.